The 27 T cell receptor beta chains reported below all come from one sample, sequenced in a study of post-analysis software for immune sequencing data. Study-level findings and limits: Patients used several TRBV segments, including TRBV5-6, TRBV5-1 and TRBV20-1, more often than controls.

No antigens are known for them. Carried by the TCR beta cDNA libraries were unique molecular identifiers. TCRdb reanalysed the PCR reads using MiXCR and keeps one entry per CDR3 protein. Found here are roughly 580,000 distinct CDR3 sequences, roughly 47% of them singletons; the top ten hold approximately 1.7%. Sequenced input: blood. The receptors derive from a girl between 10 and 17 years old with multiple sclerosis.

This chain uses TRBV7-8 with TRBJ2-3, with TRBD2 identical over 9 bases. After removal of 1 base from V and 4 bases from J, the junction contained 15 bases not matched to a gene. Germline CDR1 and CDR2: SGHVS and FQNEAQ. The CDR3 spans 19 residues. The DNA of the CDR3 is TGTGCCAGCAGCTTAGTAAGAAGACTAGCGGCTATGAGCGCAGATACGCAGTATTTT. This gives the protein CASSLVRRLAAMSADTQYF.

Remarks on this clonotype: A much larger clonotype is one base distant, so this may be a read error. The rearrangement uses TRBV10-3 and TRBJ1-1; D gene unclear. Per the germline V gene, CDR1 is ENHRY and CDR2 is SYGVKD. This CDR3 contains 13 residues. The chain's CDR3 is CASSYRQNTEAFF. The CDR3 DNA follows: TGTGCCAGCAGTTACCGACAGAACACTGAAGCTTTCTTT.

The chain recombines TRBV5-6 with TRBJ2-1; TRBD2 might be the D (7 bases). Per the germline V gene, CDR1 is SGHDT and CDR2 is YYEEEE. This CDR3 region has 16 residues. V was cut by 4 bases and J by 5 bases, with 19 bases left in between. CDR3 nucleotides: TGTGCCAGCAGCCTCCGCGGGGGCATGGGGGACAATGAGCAGTTCTTC. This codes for CASSLRGGMGDNEQFF.

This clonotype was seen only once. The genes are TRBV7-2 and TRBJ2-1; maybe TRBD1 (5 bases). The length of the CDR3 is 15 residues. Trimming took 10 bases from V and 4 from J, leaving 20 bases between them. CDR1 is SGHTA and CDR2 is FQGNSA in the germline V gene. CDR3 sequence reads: CAIRVGVYSYNEQFF. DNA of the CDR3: TGTGCCATCAGGGTCGGAGTCTATAGTTACAATGAGCAGTTCTTC.

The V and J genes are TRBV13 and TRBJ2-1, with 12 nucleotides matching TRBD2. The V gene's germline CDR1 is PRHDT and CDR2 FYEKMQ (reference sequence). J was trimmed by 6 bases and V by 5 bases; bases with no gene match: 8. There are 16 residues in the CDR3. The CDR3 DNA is TGTGCCAGCAGCCCTCTTGCTAGCGGGAGGGGCAATGAGCAGTTCTTC. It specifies CASSPLASGRGNEQFF.

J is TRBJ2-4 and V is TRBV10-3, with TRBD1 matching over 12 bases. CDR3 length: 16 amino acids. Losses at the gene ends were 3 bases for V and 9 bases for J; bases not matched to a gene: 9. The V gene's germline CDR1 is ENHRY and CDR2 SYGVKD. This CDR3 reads CAISDWGTGGSRIQYF. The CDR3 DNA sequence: TGTGCCATCAGTGACTGGGGGACAGGGGGCTCTCGCATTCAGTACTTC.

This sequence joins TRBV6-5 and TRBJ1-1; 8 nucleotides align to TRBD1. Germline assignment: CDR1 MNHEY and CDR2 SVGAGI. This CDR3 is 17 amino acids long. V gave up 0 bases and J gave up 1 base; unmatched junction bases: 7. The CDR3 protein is CASSYSSGTGWNTEAFF. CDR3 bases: TGTGCCAGCAGTTACTCCTCCGGGACAGGCTGGAACACTGAAGCTTTCTTT.

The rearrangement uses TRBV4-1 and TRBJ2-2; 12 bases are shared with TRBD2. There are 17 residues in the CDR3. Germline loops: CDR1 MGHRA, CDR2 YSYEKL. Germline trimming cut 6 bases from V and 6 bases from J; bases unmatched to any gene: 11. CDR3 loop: CASRRASGGADAGELFF. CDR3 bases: TGCGCCAGCAGGCGTGCTAGCGGGGGGGCTGACGCCGGGGAGCTGTTTTTT.

For the CDR3, the DNA is TGCAGCGTTGGAAGGTTAGCGGGAGGCGTGGATACGCAGTATTTT. Protein product: CSVGRLAGGVDTQYF. The chain links TRBV29-1 to TRBJ2-3, with 10 bases aligning to TRBD2. The CDR3 is 15 residues long. V dropped 4 bases and J dropped 6; count of bases not matched to a gene: 10. CDR1 and CDR2 (germline): SQVTM, ANQGSEA.

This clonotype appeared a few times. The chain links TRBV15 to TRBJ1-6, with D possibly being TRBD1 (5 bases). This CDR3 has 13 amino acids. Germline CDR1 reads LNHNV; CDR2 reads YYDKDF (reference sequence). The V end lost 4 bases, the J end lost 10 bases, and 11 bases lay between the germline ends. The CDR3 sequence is CATSIQDGSPLHF. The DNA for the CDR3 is TGTGCCACCAGCATACAGGATGGCTCACCCCTCCACTTT.

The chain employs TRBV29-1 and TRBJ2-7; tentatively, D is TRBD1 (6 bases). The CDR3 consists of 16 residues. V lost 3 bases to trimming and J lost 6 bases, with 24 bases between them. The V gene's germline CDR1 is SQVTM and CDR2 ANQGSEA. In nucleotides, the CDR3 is TGCAGCGTTGACAGGGGCGGCAGGGGAGATTCAGGCGAGCAGTACTTC. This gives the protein CSVDRGGRGDSGEQYF.

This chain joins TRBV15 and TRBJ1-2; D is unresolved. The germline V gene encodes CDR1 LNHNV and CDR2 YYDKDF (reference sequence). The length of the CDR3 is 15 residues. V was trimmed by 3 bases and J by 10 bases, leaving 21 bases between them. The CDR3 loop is CATSSDKDRLYLYTF. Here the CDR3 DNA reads TGTGCCACCAGCAGCGATAAGGACCGCCTTTACCTCTACACCTTC.

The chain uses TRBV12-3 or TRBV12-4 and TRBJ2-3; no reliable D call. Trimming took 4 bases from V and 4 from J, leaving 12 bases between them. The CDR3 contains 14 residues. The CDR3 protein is CASSSRAFADTQYF. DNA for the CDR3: TGTGCCAGCAGTTCCCGAGCGTTTGCAGATACGCAGTATTTT.

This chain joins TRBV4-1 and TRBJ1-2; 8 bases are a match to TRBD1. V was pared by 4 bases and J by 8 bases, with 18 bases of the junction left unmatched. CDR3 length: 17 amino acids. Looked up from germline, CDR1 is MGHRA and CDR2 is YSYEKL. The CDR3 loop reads CASSRGRPGQVSVGYTF. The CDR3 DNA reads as TGCGCCAGCAGCCGAGGGCGACCGGGACAGGTCTCGGTCGGCTACACCTTC.

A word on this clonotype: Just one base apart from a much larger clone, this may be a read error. The CDR3 DNA sequence: TGCGCCAGCAGCCCCCGGGACGGGACCTACGAGCAGGACTTC. Translation: CASSPRDGTYEQDF. The chain joins TRBV5-1 to TRBJ2-7; either TRBD1 or TRBD2 may supply D (5 bases each). The CDR3 is 14 amino acids. Germline V CDR1 and CDR2: SGHRS, YFSETQ.

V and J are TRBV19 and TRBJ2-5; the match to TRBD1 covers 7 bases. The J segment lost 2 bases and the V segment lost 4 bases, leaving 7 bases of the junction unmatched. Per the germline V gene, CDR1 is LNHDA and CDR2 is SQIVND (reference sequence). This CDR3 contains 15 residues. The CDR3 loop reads CASSSLGTVQETQYF. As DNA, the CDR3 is TGTGCCAGTAGTAGCCTCGGGACAGTACAAGAGACCCAGTACTTC.

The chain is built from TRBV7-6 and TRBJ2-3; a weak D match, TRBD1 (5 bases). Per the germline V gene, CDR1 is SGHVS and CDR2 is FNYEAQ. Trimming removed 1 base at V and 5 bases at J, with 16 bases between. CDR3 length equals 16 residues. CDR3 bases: TGTGCCAGCAGCTTAGAAGTGGGGCAGGGTCGAGATACGCAGTATTTT. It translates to CASSLEVGQGRDTQYF.

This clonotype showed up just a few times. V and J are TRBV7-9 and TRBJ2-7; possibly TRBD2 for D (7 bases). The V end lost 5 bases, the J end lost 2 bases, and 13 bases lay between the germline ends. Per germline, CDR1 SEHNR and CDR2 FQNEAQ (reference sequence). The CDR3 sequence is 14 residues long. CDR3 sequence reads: CASSQGGATYEQYF. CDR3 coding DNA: TGTGCCAGCAGCCAAGGGGGGGCGACCTACGAGCAGTACTTC.

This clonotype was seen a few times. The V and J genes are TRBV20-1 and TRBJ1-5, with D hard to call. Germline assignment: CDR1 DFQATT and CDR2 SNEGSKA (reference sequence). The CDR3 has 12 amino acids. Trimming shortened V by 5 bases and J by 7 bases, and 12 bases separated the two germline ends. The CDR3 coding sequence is TGCAGTGCTGGGTTGGGGTTCCAGCCCCAGCATTTT. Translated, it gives CSAGLGFQPQHF.

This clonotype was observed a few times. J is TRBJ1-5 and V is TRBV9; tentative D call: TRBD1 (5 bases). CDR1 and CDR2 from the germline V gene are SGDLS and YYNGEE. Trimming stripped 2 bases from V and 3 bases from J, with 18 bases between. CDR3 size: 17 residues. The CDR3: CASSVGPGRDDNQPQHF. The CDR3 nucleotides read TGTGCCAGCAGCGTGGGCCCGGGCAGGGATGACAATCAGCCCCAGCATTTT.

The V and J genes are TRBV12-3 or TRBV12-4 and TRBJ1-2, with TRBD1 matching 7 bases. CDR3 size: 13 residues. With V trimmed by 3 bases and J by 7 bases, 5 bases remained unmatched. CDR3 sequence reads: CASSFRQGSGYTF. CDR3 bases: TGTGCCAGCAGTTTCCGACAGGGCTCTGGCTACACCTTC.

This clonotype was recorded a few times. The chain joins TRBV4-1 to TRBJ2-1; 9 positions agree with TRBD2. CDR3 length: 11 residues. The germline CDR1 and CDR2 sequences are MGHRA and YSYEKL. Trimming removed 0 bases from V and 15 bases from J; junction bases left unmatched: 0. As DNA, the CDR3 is TGCGCCAGCAGCCAAGAGGGACTAGCGTTCTTC. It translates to CASSQEGLAFF.

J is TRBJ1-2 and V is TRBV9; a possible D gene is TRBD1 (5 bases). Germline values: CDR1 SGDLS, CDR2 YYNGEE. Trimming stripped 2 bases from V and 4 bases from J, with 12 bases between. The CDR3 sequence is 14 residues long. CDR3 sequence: CASSVDSVLYGYTF. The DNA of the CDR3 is TGTGCCAGCAGCGTCGACAGCGTTCTCTATGGCTACACCTTC.

CDR3 sequence reads: CASSLARAREYSEAFF. The CDR3 coding sequence is TGTGCCAGCAGCTTGGCGCGGGCCAGGGAATATTCTGAAGCTTTCTTT. The genes are TRBV5-6 and TRBJ1-1; the D gene is possibly TRBD1 (5 bases). The V end lost 0 bases, the J end lost 6 bases, and 18 bases lay between the germline ends. In germline, CDR1 is SGHDT, CDR2 YYEEEE. The CDR3 length is 16 residues.

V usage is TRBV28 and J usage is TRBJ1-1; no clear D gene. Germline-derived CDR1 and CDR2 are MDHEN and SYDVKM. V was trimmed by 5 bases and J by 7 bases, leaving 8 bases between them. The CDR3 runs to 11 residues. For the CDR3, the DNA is TGTGCCAGCAGTCTGCGGTATGAAGCTTTCTTT. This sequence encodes CASSLRYEAFF.

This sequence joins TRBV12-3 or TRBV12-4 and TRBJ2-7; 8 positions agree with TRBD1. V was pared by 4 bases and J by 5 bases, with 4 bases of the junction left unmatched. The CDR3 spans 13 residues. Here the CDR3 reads CASSSQGANEQYF. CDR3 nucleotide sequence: TGTGCCAGCAGTTCGCAGGGGGCAAACGAGCAGTACTTC.

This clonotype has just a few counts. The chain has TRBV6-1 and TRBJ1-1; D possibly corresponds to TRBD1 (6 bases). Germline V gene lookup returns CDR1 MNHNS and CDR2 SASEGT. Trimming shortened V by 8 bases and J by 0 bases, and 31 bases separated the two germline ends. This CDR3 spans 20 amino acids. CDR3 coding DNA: TGTGCCAGCGGTCCCCCGCTGGGGACAAGGGGTTCTACAATGAACACTGAAGCTTTCTTT. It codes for CASGPPLGTRGSTMNTEAFF.